This T cell receptor (beta chain) was profiled in a study of blood T cells in healthy people across ages. There are many counts of this clonotype. Its target is not known. Overall study results and limits: Per million T cells, TCR beta diversity dropped roughly linearly as age increased.

Trimming pared 3 bases from V and 0 bases from J, leaving 15 bases between. CDR3 length: 16 amino acids. Germline V gene lookup returns CDR1 SGHTA and CDR2 FQGNSA. Next came a second PCR, run for about 7 to 12 cycles, which used a sample-barcoded 5' primer along with a J-beta primer mix. TCRdb ran MiXCR on the 5' RACE reads and lists one entry per CDR3 protein. The top ten hold around a sixth of the sample, which has 850,000 to 950,000 distinct CDR3 sequences, roughly 26% seen once. The source material was blood. The V and J genes are TRBV7-2 and TRBJ2-7; D might be TRBD1 (6 bases). The clonotype originates from a woman older than 75 in good health. CDR3 nucleotide sequence: TGTGCCAGCAGCTTTGCCCCCAGGGGCAGCTCCTACGAGCAGTACTTC. Its translation is CASSFAPRGSSYEQYF.